Sequencing of this T cell receptor beta chain was carried out in a study of CD8+ T cells in alopecia areata. Germline V lookup: CDR1 GTSNPN, CDR2 SVGIG (reference sequence). Trimming shortened V by 1 base and J by 7 bases, and 8 bases separated the two germline ends. CDR3 length: 12 amino acids. The researchers isolated CD4+ and CD8+ T cells from PBMCs by sorting. RNA was extracted and reverse transcribed into cDNA as the sequencing template. Clones were sequenced by immunoSEQ multiplex PCR, and TCRdb holds only the in-frame ones, with some missing. This sample yields some 150,000 clones, of which about two thirds are seen a single time; 35% to 45% belongs to the top ten. This clone was seen more than once but under ten times. The antigen is not known. Study-wide findings and caveats: Scalp samples also contribute reads from the resident alphabeta T cells found in normal skin. Patients shared TCRs less clearly than mice did, possibly for HLA-related reasons. Affected lesional scalp, above all in alopecia totalis/universalis, was more clonal than normal scalp.

The chain has TRBV30 and TRBJ2-1, with unresolved D. Material: CD8+ T cells sorted from blood. This TCR was sampled from a human donor in good health. CDR3 coding DNA: TGTGCCTGGAGTGGGAATAGGAATGAGCAGTTCTTC. Translation gives CAWSGNRNEQFF.